The text below deals with one T cell receptor beta chain. Healthy HIV-negative adults without recent acute infections or vaccinations served as donors. The donor cohort consisted entirely of Caucasian adults residing in Nashville, Tennessee. In replicate PCRs of sorted subsets, around 0.2 ug DNA, about 30,000 T cell genomes, was used. Original analysis: ImmunoSEQ junction-only sequences lacked quality scores, so their filtering differed. Generated by immunoSEQ multiplex PCR, the TCRdb table keeps only in-frame clones and is missing some. V and J calls plus clone size are reproduced from that table; the DNA served to infer D and trimming. The table lists 1,400,000 or so clones, approximately 98.5% of them singletons. There are 12 residues in the CDR3. The V end lost 3 bases, the J end lost 10 bases, and 13 bases lay between the germline ends. CDR1 and CDR2 from the germline V gene are WNHNN and SYGVQD (reference sequence).

This sample stems from a study of shared clonotypes between healthy human individuals. This chain links TRBV10-1 with TRBJ2-7; D gene uncertain. The receptor comes from a man aged 25-45 years in good health. Material for sequencing was naive CD4+ T cells sorted from blood. The subset denotes: CD45RA+ positively selected. CDR3 DNA sequence: TGCGCCAGCAGTGATTGGGCCTCCTCCCAGTACTTC. The encoded protein is CASSDWASSQYF.